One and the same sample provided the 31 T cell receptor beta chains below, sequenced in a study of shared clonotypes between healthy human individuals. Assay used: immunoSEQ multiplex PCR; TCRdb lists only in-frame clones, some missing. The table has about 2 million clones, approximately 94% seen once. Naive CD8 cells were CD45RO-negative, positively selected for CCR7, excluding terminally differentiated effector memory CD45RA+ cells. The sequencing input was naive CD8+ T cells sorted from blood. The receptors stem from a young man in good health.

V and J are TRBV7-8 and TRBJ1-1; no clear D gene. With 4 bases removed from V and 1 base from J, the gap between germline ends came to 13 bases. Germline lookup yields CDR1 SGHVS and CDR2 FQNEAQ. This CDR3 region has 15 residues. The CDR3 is CASSSREEGNTEAFF. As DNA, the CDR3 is TGTGCCAGCAGCTCGAGAGAGGAGGGGAACACTGAAGCTTTCTTT. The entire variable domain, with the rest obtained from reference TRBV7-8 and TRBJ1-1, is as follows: GAGVSQSPRYKVAKRGQDVALRCDPISGHVSLFWYQQALGQGPEFLTYFQNEAQLDKSGLPSDRFFAERPEGSVSTLKIQRTQQEDSAVYLCASSSREEGNTEAFFGQGTRLTVV.

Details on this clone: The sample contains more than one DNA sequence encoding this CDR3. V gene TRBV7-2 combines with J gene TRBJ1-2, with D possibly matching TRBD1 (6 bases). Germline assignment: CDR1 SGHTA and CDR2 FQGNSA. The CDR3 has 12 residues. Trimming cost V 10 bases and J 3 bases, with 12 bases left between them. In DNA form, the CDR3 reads TGTGCCATCCCGGGGGGCTACTATGGCTACACCTTC. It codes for CAIPGGYYGYTF. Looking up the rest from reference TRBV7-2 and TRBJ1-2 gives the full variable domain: GAGVSQSPSNKVTEKGKDVELRCDPISGHTALYWYRQSLGQGLEFLIYFQGNSAPDKSGLPSDRFSAERTGGSVSTLTIQRTQQEDSAVYLCAIPGGYYGYTFGSGTRLTVV.

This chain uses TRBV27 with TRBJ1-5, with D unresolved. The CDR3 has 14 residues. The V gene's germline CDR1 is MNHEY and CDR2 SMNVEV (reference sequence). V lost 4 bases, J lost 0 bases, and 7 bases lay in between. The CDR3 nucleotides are TGTGCCAGCAGTTCACAAGATAGCAATCAGCCCCAGCATTTT. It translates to CASSSQDSNQPQHF.

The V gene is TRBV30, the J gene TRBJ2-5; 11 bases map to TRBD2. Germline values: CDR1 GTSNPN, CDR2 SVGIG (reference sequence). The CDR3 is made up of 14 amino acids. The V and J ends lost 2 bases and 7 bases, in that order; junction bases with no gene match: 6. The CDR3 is CAWSMTSGEGTQYF. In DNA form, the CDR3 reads TGTGCCTGGAGTATGACTAGCGGGGAGGGGACCCAGTACTTC.

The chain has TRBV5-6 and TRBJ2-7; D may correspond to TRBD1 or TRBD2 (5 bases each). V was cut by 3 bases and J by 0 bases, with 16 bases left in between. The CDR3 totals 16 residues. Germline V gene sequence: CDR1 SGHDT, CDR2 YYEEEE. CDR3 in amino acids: CASSSTGTGSSYEQYF. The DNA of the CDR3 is TGTGCCAGCAGCTCAACCGGGACGGGGAGCTCCTACGAGCAGTACTTC. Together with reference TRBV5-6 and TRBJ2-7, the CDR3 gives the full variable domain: DAGVTQSPTHLIKTRGQQVTLRCSPKSGHDTVSWYQQALGQGPQFIFQYYEEEERQRGNFPDRFSGHQFPNYSSELNVNALLLGDSALYLCASSSTGTGSSYEQYFGPGTRLTVT.

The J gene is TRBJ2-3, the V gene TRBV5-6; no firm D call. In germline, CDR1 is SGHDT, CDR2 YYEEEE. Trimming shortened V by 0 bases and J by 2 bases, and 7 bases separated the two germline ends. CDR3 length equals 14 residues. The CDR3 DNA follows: TGTGCCAGCAGCTTGGAGGTTGACACAGATACGCAGTATTTT. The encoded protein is CASSLEVDTDTQYF.

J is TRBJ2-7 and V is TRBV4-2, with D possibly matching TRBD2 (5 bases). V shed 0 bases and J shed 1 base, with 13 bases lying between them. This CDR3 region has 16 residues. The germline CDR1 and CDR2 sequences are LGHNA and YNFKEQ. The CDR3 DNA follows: TGTGCCAGCAGCCAAGAAAATGAGGGATGGTCCTACGAGCAGTACTTC. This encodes CASSQENEGWSYEQYF.

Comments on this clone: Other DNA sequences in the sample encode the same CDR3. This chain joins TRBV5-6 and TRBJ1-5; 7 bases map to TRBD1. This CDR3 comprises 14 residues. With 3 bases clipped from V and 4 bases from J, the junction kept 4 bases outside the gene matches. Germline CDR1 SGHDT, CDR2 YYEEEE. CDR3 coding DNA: TGTGCCAGCAGCTCGCGGGACAGTAATCAGCCCCAGCATTTT. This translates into CASSSRDSNQPQHF. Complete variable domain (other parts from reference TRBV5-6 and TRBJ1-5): DAGVTQSPTHLIKTRGQQVTLRCSPKSGHDTVSWYQQALGQGPQFIFQYYEEEERQRGNFPDRFSGHQFPNYSSELNVNALLLGDSALYLCASSSRDSNQPQHFGDGTRLSIL.

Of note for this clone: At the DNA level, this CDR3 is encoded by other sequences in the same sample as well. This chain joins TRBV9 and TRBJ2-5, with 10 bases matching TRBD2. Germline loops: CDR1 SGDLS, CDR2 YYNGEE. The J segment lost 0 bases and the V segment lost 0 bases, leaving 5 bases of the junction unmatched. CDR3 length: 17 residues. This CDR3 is CASSVEGSGGYQETQYF. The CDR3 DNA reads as TGTGCCAGCAGCGTAGAGGGTAGCGGGGGGTACCAAGAGACCCAGTACTTC. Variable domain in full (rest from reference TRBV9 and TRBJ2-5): DSGVTQTPKHLITATGQRVTLRCSPRSGDLSVYWYQQSLDQGLQFLIQYYNGEERAKGNILERFSAQQFPDLHSELNLSSLELGDSALYFCASSVEGSGGYQETQYFGPGTRLLVL.

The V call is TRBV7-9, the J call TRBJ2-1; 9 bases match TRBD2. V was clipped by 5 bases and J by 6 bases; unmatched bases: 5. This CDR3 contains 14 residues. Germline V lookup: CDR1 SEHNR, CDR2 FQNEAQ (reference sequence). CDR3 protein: CASSPLAGTNEQFF. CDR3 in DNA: TGTGCCAGCAGCCCACTAGCGGGTACCAATGAGCAGTTCTTC.

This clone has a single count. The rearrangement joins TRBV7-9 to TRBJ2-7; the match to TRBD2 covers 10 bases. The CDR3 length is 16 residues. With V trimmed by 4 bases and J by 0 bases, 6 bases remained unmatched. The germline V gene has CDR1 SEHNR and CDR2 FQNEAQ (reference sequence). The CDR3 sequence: CASSSSSGGFSYEQYF. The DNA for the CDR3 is TGTGCCAGCAGCTCATCTAGCGGGGGCTTCTCCTACGAGCAGTACTTC.

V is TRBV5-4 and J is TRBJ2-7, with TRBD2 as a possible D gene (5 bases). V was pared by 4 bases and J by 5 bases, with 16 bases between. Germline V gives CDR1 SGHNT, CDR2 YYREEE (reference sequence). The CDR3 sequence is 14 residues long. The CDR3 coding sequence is TGTGCCAGCAGCCCCTATGAGGGAGTTCACGAGCAGTACTTC. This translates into CASSPYEGVHEQYF.

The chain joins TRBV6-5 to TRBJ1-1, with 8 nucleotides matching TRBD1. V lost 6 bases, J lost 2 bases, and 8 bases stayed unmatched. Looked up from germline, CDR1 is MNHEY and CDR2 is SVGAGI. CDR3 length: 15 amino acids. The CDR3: CASRDRAERNTEAFF. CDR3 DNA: TGTGCCAGCAGGGACAGGGCGGAGAGAAACACTGAAGCTTTCTTT.

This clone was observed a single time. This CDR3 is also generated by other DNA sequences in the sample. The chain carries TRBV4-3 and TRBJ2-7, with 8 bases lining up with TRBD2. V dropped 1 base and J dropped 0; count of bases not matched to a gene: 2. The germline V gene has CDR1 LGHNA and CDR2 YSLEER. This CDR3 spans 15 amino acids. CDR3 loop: CASSQVLAASYEQYF. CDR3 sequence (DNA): TGCGCCAGCAGCCAAGTACTAGCGGCCTCCTACGAGCAGTACTTC.

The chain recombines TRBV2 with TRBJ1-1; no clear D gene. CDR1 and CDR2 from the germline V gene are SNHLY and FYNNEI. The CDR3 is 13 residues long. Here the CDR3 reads CAVQDPGFTEAFF. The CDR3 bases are TGTGCGGTACAAGACCCGGGTTTTACTGAAGCTTTCTTT.

The CDR3 DNA follows: TGCGCCAGCAGTGGGCGGGAGGGCCTTTCTGTCTACGAGCAGTACTTC. It yields the protein CASSGREGLSVYEQYF. This chain links TRBV10-2 with TRBJ2-7; 9 nucleotides align to TRBD2. The CDR3 covers 16 residues. Germline V gene data show CDR1 as WSHSY and CDR2 as SAAADI. V lost 4 bases to trimming and J lost 3 bases; unmatched junction nucleotides: 10.

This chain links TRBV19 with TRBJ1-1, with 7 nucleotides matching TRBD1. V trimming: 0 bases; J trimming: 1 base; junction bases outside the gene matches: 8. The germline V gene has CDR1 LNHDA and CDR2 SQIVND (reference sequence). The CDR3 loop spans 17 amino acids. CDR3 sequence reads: CASSIDPQGRWNTEAFF. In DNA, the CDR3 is TGTGCCAGTAGTATAGATCCACAGGGGCGTTGGAACACTGAAGCTTTCTTT.

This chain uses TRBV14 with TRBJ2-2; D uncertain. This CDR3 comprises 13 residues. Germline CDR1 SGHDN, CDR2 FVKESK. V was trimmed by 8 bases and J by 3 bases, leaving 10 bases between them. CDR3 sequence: CASGFGYTGELFF. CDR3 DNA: TGTGCCAGCGGATTCGGGTACACCGGGGAGCTGTTTTTT.

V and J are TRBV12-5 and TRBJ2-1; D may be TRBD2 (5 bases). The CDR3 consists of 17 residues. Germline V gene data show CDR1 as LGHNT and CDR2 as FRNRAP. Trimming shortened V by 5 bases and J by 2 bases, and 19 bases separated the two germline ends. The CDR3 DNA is TGTGCTAGTGGTGGTTCGCGAGAACTAGAACCCTACAATGAGCAGTTCTTC. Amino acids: CASGGSRELEPYNEQFF.

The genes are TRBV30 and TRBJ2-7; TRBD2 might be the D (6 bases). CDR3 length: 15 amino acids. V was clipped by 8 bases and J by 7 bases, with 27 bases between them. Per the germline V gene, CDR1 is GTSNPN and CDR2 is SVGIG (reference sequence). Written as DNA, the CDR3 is TGTGCCCAAAACCCCCGGGACTCTAATCCGTCGGAGCAGTACTTC. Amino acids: CAQNPRDSNPSEQYF.

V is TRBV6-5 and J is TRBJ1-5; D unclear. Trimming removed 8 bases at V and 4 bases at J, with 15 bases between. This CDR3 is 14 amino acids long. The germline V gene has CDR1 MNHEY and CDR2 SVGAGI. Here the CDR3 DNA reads TGTGCCAGCTCGACTAGGGCTCCTAATCAGCCCCAGCATTTT. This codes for CASSTRAPNQPQHF.

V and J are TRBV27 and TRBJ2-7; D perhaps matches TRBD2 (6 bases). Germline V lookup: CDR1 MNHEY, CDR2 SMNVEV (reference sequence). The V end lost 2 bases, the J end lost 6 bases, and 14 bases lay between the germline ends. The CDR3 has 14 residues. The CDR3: CASSLGLPPGEQYF. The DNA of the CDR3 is TGTGCCAGCAGTTTAGGACTACCCCCCGGCGAGCAGTACTTC.

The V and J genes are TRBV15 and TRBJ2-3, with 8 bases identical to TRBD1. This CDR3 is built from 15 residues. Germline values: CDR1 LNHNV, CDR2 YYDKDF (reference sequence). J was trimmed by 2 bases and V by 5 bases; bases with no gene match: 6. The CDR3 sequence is CATSGGQGLTDTQYF. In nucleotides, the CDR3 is TGTGCCACCAGCGGAGGACAGGGCCTCACAGATACGCAGTATTTT.

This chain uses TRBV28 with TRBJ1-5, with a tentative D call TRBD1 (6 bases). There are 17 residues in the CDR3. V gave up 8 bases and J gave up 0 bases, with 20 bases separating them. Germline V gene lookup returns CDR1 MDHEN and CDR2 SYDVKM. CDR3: CASSPRDTHYSNQPQHF. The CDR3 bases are TGTGCCAGCTCACCGCGGGACACACATTATAGCAATCAGCCCCAGCATTTT.

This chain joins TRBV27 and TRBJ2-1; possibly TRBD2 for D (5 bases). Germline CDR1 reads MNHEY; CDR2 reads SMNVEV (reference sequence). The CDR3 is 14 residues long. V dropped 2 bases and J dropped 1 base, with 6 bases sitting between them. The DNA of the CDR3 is TGTGCCAGCAGTTTAGGGGAGTCCTACAATGAGCAGTTCTTC. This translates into CASSLGESYNEQFF.

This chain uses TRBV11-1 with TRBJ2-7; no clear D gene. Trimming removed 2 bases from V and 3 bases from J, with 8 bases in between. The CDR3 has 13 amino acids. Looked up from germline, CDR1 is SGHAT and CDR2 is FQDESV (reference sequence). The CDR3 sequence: CASSLSQLYEQYF. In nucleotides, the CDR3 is TGTGCCAGCAGCTTAAGTCAGCTCTACGAGCAGTACTTC.

The CDR3, as DNA: TGTGCCAGCAGTTATTTCGAGACCCAGTACTTC. Translating gives CASSYFETQYF. This chain uses TRBV6-5 with TRBJ2-5; no reliable D call. Germline values: CDR1 MNHEY, CDR2 SVGAGI. The CDR3 is 11 residues long. With 3 bases removed from V and 5 bases from J, the gap between germline ends came to 4 bases.

The CDR3 spells CASRLAGAETQYF. The CDR3 nucleotides read TGTGCCAGCCGACTAGCGGGAGCGGAGACCCAGTACTTC. This chain uses TRBV19 with TRBJ2-5; 12 positions agree with TRBD2. Germline lookup yields CDR1 LNHDA and CDR2 SQIVND (reference sequence). This CDR3 is built from 13 residues. Unmatched junction bases numbered 4, after V lost 9 bases and J lost 5 bases.

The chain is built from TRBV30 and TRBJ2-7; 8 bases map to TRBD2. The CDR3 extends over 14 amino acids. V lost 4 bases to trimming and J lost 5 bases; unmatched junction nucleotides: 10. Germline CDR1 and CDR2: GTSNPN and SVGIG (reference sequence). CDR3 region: CAWTRGGLSDEQYF. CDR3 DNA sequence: TGTGCCTGGACCCGGGGGGGGCTTAGCGACGAGCAGTACTTC.

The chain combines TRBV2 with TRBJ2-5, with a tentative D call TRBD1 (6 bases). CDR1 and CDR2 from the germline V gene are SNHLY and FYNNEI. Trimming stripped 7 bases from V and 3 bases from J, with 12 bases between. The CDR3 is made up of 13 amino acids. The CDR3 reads CASNPGQKETQYF. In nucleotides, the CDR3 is TGTGCCAGCAATCCAGGACAGAAAGAGACCCAGTACTTC.

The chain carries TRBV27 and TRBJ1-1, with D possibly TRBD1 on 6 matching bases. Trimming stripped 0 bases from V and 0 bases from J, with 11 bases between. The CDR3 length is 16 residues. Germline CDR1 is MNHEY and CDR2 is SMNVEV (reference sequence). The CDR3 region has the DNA TGTGCCAGCAGTTTATCGATGGGGGCGCTGAACACTGAAGCTTTCTTT. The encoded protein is CASSLSMGALNTEAFF.